These 21 T cell receptor beta chains were sequenced from one sample in a study of CD8+CD57+ T cells in acquired aplastic anemia (dated by TCRdb to the late 2010s). These reads were obtained on an Illumina HiSeq 2000. Genomic DNA was used as template for profiling of TCR beta VDJ combinations and CDR3 sequences. TCRdb cleaned the public reads at Q25 with fastp, built clones with MiXCR and kept in-frame beta chains. For every CDR3 protein sequence, its rows merge into one entry that carries the most common genes and DNA. This sample holds 150,000 to 200,000 distinct CDR3 sequences; about three fifths were observed only once. About 42% of the sample is held by the ten biggest clonotypes. The patients picked for sequencing were ones in whom flow cytometry had shown an expansion of CD8+CD57+ cells. The sequencing input was sorted CD4+, CD8+, or CD8+CD57+ T cells (not recorded which) from PBMCs. Every receptor here comes from a human donor with aplastic anemia.

In its sample, this clonotype was seen a few times. The V gene is TRBV12-3 or TRBV12-4, the J gene TRBJ2-3; 7 bases match TRBD2. The CDR3 totals 15 residues. V was clipped by 6 bases and J by 0 bases; unmatched bases: 6. In nucleotides, the CDR3 is TGTGCCAGCAGACTACTAGCGTCTAGCACAGATACGCAGTATTTT. Residues: CASRLLASSTDTQYF.

The rearrangement links TRBV9 to TRBJ2-3; possibly TRBD2 for D (5 bases). The CDR3 spans 15 residues. The V end was cut by 0 bases, the J end by 2 bases, with 10 bases between. CDR1 and CDR2 (germline): SGDLS, YYNGEE. CDR3 bases: TGTGCCAGCAGCGTAGACGGGGATTACACAGATACGCAGTATTTT. This translates into CASSVDGDYTDTQYF. Together with reference TRBV9 and TRBJ2-3, the CDR3 gives the full variable domain: DSGVTQTPKHLITATGQRVTLRCSPRSGDLSVYWYQQSLDQGLQFLIQYYNGEERAKGNILERFSAQQFPDLHSELNLSSLELGDSALYFCASSVDGDYTDTQYFGPGTRLTVL.

V is TRBV20-1 and J is TRBJ2-3; weak D call: TRBD2 (6 bases). The CDR3 runs to 13 residues. Trimming pared 0 bases from V and 11 bases from J, leaving 15 bases between. Germline V gene data show CDR1 as DFQATT and CDR2 as SNEGSKA (reference sequence). CDR3 nucleotides: TGCAGTGCTAGAGATCGGAGGGATTGGGAGCAGTATTTT. Translation: CSARDRRDWEQYF.

The chain links TRBV25-1 to TRBJ1-4; D call uncertain. V was clipped by 2 bases and J by 1 base, with 8 bases between them. The CDR3 covers 15 residues. Germline V lookup: CDR1 MGHDK, CDR2 SYGVNS. The CDR3 here is CASSETGITNEKLFF. The DNA for the CDR3 is TGTGCCAGCAGTGAAACTGGGATAACTAATGAAAAACTGTTTTTT.

This clonotype has ten or more counts. The rearrangement joins TRBV7-8 to TRBJ1-5; tentatively, D is TRBD1 (6 bases). The V gene lost 6 bases and the J gene lost 3 bases, with 21 bases spanning the gap. The CDR3 is 17 amino acids. Germline lookup yields CDR1 SGHVS and CDR2 FQNEAQ. CDR3 sequence reads: CASSSDRNVGNNQPQHF. For the CDR3, the DNA is TGTGCCAGCAGTTCTGACAGGAACGTTGGGAACAATCAGCCCCAGCATTTT.

This clonotype was recorded many times. This chain uses TRBV29-1 with TRBJ1-2; D may be TRBD1 (5 bases). V gave up 7 bases and J gave up 4 bases, with 10 bases separating them. CDR1 is SQVTM and CDR2 is ANQGSEA in the germline V gene. The CDR3 runs 11 residues. This CDR3 reads CSARTLYGYTF. The CDR3 nucleotides read TGCAGCGCCCGGACACTCTATGGCTACACCTTC. Using reference TRBV29-1 and TRBJ1-2 for the parts outside the CDR3, the full variable domain is SAVISQKPSRDICQRGTSLTIQCQVDSQVTMMFWYRQQPGQSLTLIATANQGSEATYESGFVIDKFPISRPNLTFSTLTVSNMSPEDSSIYLCSARTLYGYTFGSGTRLTVV.

This chain links TRBV7-8 with TRBJ2-5; maybe TRBD2 (6 bases). Trimming shortened V by 5 bases and J by 7 bases, and 14 bases separated the two germline ends. Per the germline V gene, CDR1 is SGHVS and CDR2 is FQNEAQ. The CDR3 is 13 amino acids. The CDR3 loop reads CASSKGDSGTQYF. The CDR3 nucleotides are TGTGCCAGCAGCAAAGGGGACTCGGGGACCCAGTACTTC. Complete variable domain (other parts from reference TRBV7-8 and TRBJ2-5): GAGVSQSPRYKVAKRGQDVALRCDPISGHVSLFWYQQALGQGPEFLTYFQNEAQLDKSGLPSDRFFAERPEGSVSTLKIQRTQQEDSAVYLCASSKGDSGTQYFGPGTRLLVL.

This clonotype was observed a few times. The V gene is TRBV7-7, the J gene TRBJ2-3, with 10 bases that match TRBD1. This CDR3 is built from 14 residues. Germline V CDR1 and CDR2: SSHAT, FNYEAQ (reference sequence). Trimming took 1 base from V and 7 from J; bases not matched to a gene: 2. CDR3 loop: CASSLGTGGYTQYF. The DNA of the CDR3 is TGTGCCAGCAGCTTAGGGACAGGGGGATATACGCAGTATTTT.

The CDR3 nucleotides read TGTGCCAGTGGAGTGGGACTAGCGTCAGATACGCAGTATTTT. Translation gives CASGVGLASDTQYF. This chain uses TRBV19 with TRBJ2-3; 10 bases map to TRBD2. The germline V gene has CDR1 LNHDA and CDR2 SQIVND (reference sequence). The trim removed 8 bases at V and 4 bases at J, leaving 6 bases unmatched. The CDR3 contains 14 residues.

This clonotype was counted at least ten times. The V and J genes are TRBV6-6 and TRBJ1-2; D perhaps matches TRBD1 (5 bases). Germline loops: CDR1 MNHNY, CDR2 SVGAGI (reference sequence). The V and J ends lost 2 bases and 0 bases respectively, with 13 bases between them. This CDR3 comprises 16 residues. As DNA, the CDR3 is TGTGCCAGCAGTTACAAGTGGGACGGAGCTAACTATGGCTACACCTTC. This gives the protein CASSYKWDGANYGYTF.

The chain combines TRBV29-1 with TRBJ2-7, with TRBD2 matching 7 bases. In germline, CDR1 is SQVTM, CDR2 ANQGSEA. V dropped 6 bases and J dropped 7; count of bases not matched to a gene: 12. The CDR3 is 13 residues long. CDR3 in DNA: TGCAGCGTGACAGTTGGGGGACTAAGGGAGCAGTACTTC. Translation gives CSVTVGGLREQYF.

The chain carries TRBV24-1 and TRBJ2-2, with 12 nucleotides matching TRBD2. Germline loops: CDR1 KGHDR, CDR2 SFDVKD. The junction had 4 bases not matched to a gene; V was cut back by 10 bases and J by 5 bases. The CDR3 consists of 14 residues. The DNA of the CDR3 is TGTGCCACGAAGACTAGCGGGGGTACCGGGGAGCTGTTTTTT. As protein: CATKTSGGTGELFF.

V usage is TRBV12-3 or TRBV12-4 and J usage is TRBJ2-3; D gene ambiguous. With 2 bases removed from V and 0 bases from J, the gap between germline ends came to 9 bases. The CDR3 extends over 15 amino acids. In DNA form, the CDR3 reads TGTGCCAGCAGTTTAAAGCCACACAGCACAGATACGCAGTATTTT. Encoded protein: CASSLKPHSTDTQYF.

The V and J genes are TRBV24-1 and TRBJ1-5, with 7 bases that match TRBD1. The V gene's germline CDR1 is KGHDR and CDR2 SFDVKD. This CDR3 is built from 15 residues. Trimming at V came to 4 bases and at J to 2 bases, leaving 4 bases not matched to a gene. The CDR3 region is CATSDPGQGNQPQHF. DNA of the CDR3: TGTGCCACCAGTGACCCCGGACAGGGCAATCAGCCCCAGCATTTT.

The V call is TRBV10-3, the J call TRBJ1-4; tentative D call: TRBD1 (5 bases). Between the trimmed V and J ends, which lost 11 bases and 5 bases, there was a span of 12 bases. This CDR3 is 12 amino acids long. Looked up from germline, CDR1 is ENHRY and CDR2 is SYGVKD. DNA for the CDR3: TGTGCCGTGAGGGACGGAAATGAAAAACTGTTTTTT. Residues: CAVRDGNEKLFF.

The J gene is TRBJ2-1, the V gene TRBV25-1, with a tentative D call TRBD1 (6 bases). This CDR3 contains 13 residues. Germline lookup yields CDR1 MGHDK and CDR2 SYGVNS. Trimming left V 2 bases short and J 4 bases short, with 6 bases between. CDR3 nucleotides: TGTGCCAGCAGTGAAGGACAGTACAATGAGCAGTTCTTC. Its translation is CASSEGQYNEQFF.

This clonotype has a count of ten or more. V usage is TRBV5-8 and J usage is TRBJ1-2; D call uncertain. V was pared by 0 bases and J by 4 bases, with 7 bases between. This CDR3 spans 13 amino acids. Germline V gene lookup returns CDR1 SGHTS and CDR2 YDEGEE. DNA for the CDR3: TGTGCCAGCAGCTTGGACAGAACCTATGGCTACACCTTC. Protein product: CASSLDRTYGYTF.

The V call is TRBV29-1, the J call TRBJ2-5; either TRBD1 or TRBD2 may fit D (5 bases each). Deletions cut 1 base from V and 5 bases from J, with 11 bases between. CDR1 is SQVTM and CDR2 is ANQGSEA in the germline V gene. The CDR3 is 13 residues long. CDR3 protein: CSVEAHGAETQYF. The DNA of the CDR3 is TGCAGCGTTGAAGCGCACGGGGCGGAGACCCAGTACTTC.

This clonotype was recorded at least ten times. The rearrangement uses TRBV19 and TRBJ1-4; no clear D gene. CDR1 and CDR2 from the germline V gene are LNHDA and SQIVND (reference sequence). The CDR3 consists of 12 residues. V was cut by 3 bases and J by 12 bases, with 11 bases left in between. The CDR3 DNA reads as TGTGCCAGTAGTATGATTAGGAGGGAACTGTTTTTT. Protein: CASSMIRRELFF.

This clonotype appeared a few times. J is TRBJ2-3 and V is TRBV27, with 7 bases identical to TRBD1. There are 13 residues in the CDR3. J gave up 9 bases and V 4 bases, and 7 bases lay outside the gene matches. Germline V gene data show CDR1 as MNHEY and CDR2 as SMNVEV (reference sequence). This CDR3 is CASSSTGWETQYF. The DNA for the CDR3 is TGTGCCAGCAGTTCGACAGGGTGGGAAACGCAGTATTTT.

The CDR3 is CSARDGETQYF. The DNA for the CDR3 is TGCAGTGCTAGAGATGGAGAGACCCAGTACTTC. V gene TRBV20-1 combines with J gene TRBJ2-5, with D unclear. The V gene lost 0 bases and the J gene lost 4 bases, with 3 bases spanning the gap. CDR1 is DFQATT and CDR2 is SNEGSKA in the germline V gene (reference sequence). The CDR3 runs 11 residues.